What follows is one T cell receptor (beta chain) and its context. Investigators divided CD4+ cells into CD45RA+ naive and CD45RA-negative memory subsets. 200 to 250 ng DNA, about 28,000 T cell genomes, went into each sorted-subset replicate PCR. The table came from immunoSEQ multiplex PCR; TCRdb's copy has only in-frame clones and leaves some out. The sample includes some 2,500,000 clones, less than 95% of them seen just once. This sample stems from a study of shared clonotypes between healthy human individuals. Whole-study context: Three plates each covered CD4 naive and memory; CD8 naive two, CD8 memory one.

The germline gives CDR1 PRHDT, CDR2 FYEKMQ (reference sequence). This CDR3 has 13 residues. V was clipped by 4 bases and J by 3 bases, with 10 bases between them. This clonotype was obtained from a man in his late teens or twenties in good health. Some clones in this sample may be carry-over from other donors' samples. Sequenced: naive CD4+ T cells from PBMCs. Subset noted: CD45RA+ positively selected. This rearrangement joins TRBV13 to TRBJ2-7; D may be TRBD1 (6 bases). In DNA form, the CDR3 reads TGTGCCAGCAGCTACAGGGCTAGCTACGAGCAGTACTTC. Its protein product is CASSYRASYEQYF.